These 24 T cell receptor beta chains were all obtained from the same sample, sequenced in a study of shared clonotypes between healthy human individuals. Profiling relied on immunoSEQ multiplex PCR, and the TCRdb table lists in-frame clones only, not all of them. Among 2 million to 3 million clones listed, 93% were seen once. The specimen was naive CD4+ T cells from PBMCs. The subset here: CD45RA+ positively selected. The receptor source for this set is a man aged 18 to 29 in good health. Some clones in this sample may be carry-over from other donors' samples.

The V call is TRBV5-1, the J call TRBJ2-1, with D uncertain. The germline V gene has CDR1 SGHRS and CDR2 YFSETQ. There are 14 residues in the CDR3. The V gene lost 0 bases and the J gene lost 8 bases, with 12 bases spanning the gap. CDR3 DNA sequence: TGCGCCAGCAGCTTGGCACAGACAAGCCATGAGCAGTTCTTC. As protein: CASSLAQTSHEQFF.

The rearrangement uses TRBV2 and TRBJ2-7; D may match TRBD1 or TRBD2 (5 bases each). This CDR3 is 12 amino acids long. The V gene lost 7 bases and the J gene lost 6 bases, with 13 bases spanning the gap. Germline V gene sequence: CDR1 SNHLY, CDR2 FYNNEI. CDR3 sequence: CASKGIGTEQYF. The CDR3 DNA follows: TGTGCCAGCAAAGGTATCGGGACCGAGCAGTACTTC.

V usage is TRBV5-1 and J usage is TRBJ2-3; D unclear. Germline CDR1 reads SGHRS; CDR2 reads YFSETQ. The CDR3 length is 16 residues. Trimming stripped 4 bases from V and 0 bases from J, with 15 bases between. The CDR3 DNA reads TGCGCCAGCAGCCATTCTAACACCCTGAGCACAGATACGCAGTATTTT. This sequence encodes CASSHSNTLSTDTQYF.

The V gene is TRBV7-9, the J gene TRBJ2-7; 7 nucleotides line up with TRBD2. In germline, CDR1 is SEHNR, CDR2 FQNEAQ (reference sequence). J gave up 5 bases and V 4 bases, and 2 bases lay outside the gene matches. This CDR3 contains 12 residues. The CDR3 protein is CASSSAGDEQYF. The DNA for the CDR3 is TGTGCCAGCAGCTCGGCGGGGGACGAGCAGTACTTC.

The rearrangement links TRBV5-1 to TRBJ2-2; possible D gene TRBD1, 5 bases. The CDR3 runs 15 residues. Germline V gene lookup returns CDR1 SGHRS and CDR2 YFSETQ. Trimming removed 2 bases at V and 4 bases at J, with 12 bases between. In DNA, the CDR3 is TGCGCCAGCAGCTTAAGCAGGGCAAGCACCGGGGAGCTGTTTTTT. Translating gives CASSLSRASTGELFF.

The table lists this clone with a few counts. The same CDR3 also results from other DNA sequences found in this sample. The chain couples TRBV7-3 to TRBJ1-1; D is undetermined. V was trimmed by 2 bases and J by 1 base, leaving 5 bases between them. The CDR3 contains 13 residues. Germline CDR1 and CDR2: SGHTA and FQGTGA. CDR3 protein: CASSLLSNTEAFF. CDR3 bases: TGTGCCAGCAGCTTACTTTCGAACACTGAAGCTTTCTTT. The whole variable domain, remainder taken from reference TRBV7-3 and TRBJ1-1, is GAGVSQTPSNKVTEKGKYVELRCDPISGHTALYWYRQSLGQGPEFLIYFQGTGAADDSGLPNDRFFAVRPEGSVSTLKIQRTERGDSAVYLCASSLLSNTEAFFGQGTRLTVV.

This chain connects TRBV11-2 to TRBJ2-2, with 14 positions matching TRBD2. V trimming: 5 bases; J trimming: 3 bases; junction bases outside the gene matches: 11. CDR3 length: 19 residues. In germline, CDR1 is SGHAT, CDR2 FQNNGV. The CDR3 DNA reads as TGTGCCAGCAGCCCCCGACTAGCGGGAGGGCCCTGGGACACCGGGGAGCTGTTTTTT. Residues: CASSPRLAGGPWDTGELFF. The full variable domain, rest sourced from reference TRBV11-2 and TRBJ2-2, is EAGVAQSPRYKIIEKRQSVAFWCNPISGHATLYWYQQILGQGPKLLIQFQNNGVVDDSQLPKDRFSAERLKGVDSTLKIQPAKLEDSAVYLCASSPRLAGGPWDTGELFFGEGSRLTVL.

Remarks on this clone: At the DNA level, this CDR3 is encoded by other sequences in the same sample as well. The V call is TRBV5-1, the J call TRBJ2-5; D unresolved. Germline loops: CDR1 SGHRS, CDR2 YFSETQ. Trimming cost V 0 bases and J 1 base, with 4 bases left between them. The CDR3 is made up of 13 amino acids. CDR3 sequence reads: CASSLGIQETQYF. The CDR3 DNA is TGCGCCAGCAGCTTGGGAATCCAAGAGACCCAGTACTTC.

This rearrangement joins TRBV19 to TRBJ1-5; 9 bases align to TRBD1. CDR3 size: 13 residues. CDR1 is LNHDA and CDR2 is SQIVND in the germline V gene (reference sequence). Losses at the gene ends were 8 bases for V and 7 bases for J; bases not matched to a gene: 6. DNA of the CDR3: TGTGCCAGTGGACAGGGGAGAACGCAGCCCCAGCATTTT. It is translated as CASGQGRTQPQHF.

This chain uses TRBV9 with TRBJ2-1; possible D gene TRBD2, 5 bases. Germline-derived CDR1 and CDR2 are SGDLS and YYNGEE. V was trimmed by 3 bases and J by 12 bases, leaving 16 bases between them. The length of the CDR3 is 13 residues. The CDR3 nucleotides read TGTGCCAGCAGCGCAGATGTGAGGGTGGGGCAGTTCTTC. Translating gives CASSADVRVGQFF.

The CDR3 bases are TGTGCCAGCTCATTCGGGACATCCTCCTACGAGCAGTACTTC. It translates to CASSFGTSSYEQYF. V and J are TRBV18 and TRBJ2-7; tentative D call: TRBD1 (6 bases). Looked up from germline, CDR1 is KGHSH and CDR2 is LQKENI. Between the trimmed V and J ends, which lost 5 bases and 0 bases, there was a span of 11 bases. The CDR3 has 14 amino acids.

CDR3 sequence: CASSYSDLAATNEQFF. CDR3 DNA: TGTGCCAGCAGTTACTCGGACCTAGCGGCAACCAATGAGCAGTTCTTC. The chain recombines TRBV6-5 with TRBJ2-1; TRBD2 agrees at 7 bases. The germline V gene has CDR1 MNHEY and CDR2 SVGAGI. The length of the CDR3 is 16 residues. The ends lost 0 bases at V and 6 bases at J; junction bases unmatched: 8.

The chain combines TRBV6-1 with TRBJ2-5, with 7 bases aligning to TRBD1. The J call is uncertain, as TRBJ2-7 better fits the DNA end. The CDR3 consists of 14 residues. CDR1 is MNHNS and CDR2 is SASEGT in the germline V gene. CDR3 protein: CASSSGTVGDEQYF. CDR3 coding DNA: TGTGCCAGCAGCTCCGGGACAGTTGGCGACGAGCAGTACTTC.

This chain uses TRBV19 with TRBJ1-5; D gene unclear. The length of the CDR3 is 14 residues. From germline, CDR1 is LNHDA and CDR2 SQIVND (reference sequence). V lost 6 bases and J lost 0, with 9 bases in between. In DNA form, the CDR3 reads TGTGCCAGTAGAGGACCGGCTAGCAATCAGCCCCAGCATTTT. It is translated as CASRGPASNQPQHF.

This clone has only one observation. The chain recombines TRBV10-3 with TRBJ2-5; possibly TRBD2 for D (6 bases). From germline, CDR1 is ENHRY and CDR2 SYGVKD. Trimming pared 6 bases from V and 9 bases from J, leaving 17 bases between. This CDR3 region has 13 residues. The CDR3 bases are TGTGCCATCAGCGTTGACCCTGGCGGGGCCCAGTACTTC. It specifies CAISVDPGGAQYF.

This chain links TRBV30 with TRBJ1-1, with TRBD1 matching over 9 bases. Per germline, CDR1 GTSNPN and CDR2 SVGIG (reference sequence). V was clipped by 7 bases and J by 0 bases; unmatched bases: 6. CDR3 length: 14 residues. CDR3 DNA: TGTGCCTCGGGACAGGGATTTATGAACACTGAAGCTTTCTTT. It specifies CASGQGFMNTEAFF. Full variable domain (missing parts from reference TRBV30 and TRBJ1-1): SQTIHQWPATLVQPVGSPLSLECTVEGTSNPNLYWYRQAAGRGLQLLFYSVGIGQISSEVPQNLSASRPQDRQFILSSKKLLLSDSGFYLCASGQGFMNTEAFFGQGTRLTVV.

The chain joins TRBV28 to TRBJ1-1, with D maybe TRBD1 (6 bases). The CDR3 loop spans 13 amino acids. Germline assignment: CDR1 MDHEN and CDR2 SYDVKM. The CDR3 sequence is CAIRGNRGTEAFF. The CDR3 DNA is TGTGCAATTAGGGGGAATCGGGGCACTGAAGCTTTCTTT.

The rearrangement links TRBV15 to TRBJ1-3; D might be TRBD1 (5 bases). V dropped 2 bases and J dropped 1 base, with 18 bases sitting between them. This CDR3 comprises 18 residues. CDR1 and CDR2 (germline): LNHNV, YYDKDF (reference sequence). The CDR3 spells CATSRLSRERGSGNTIYF. The CDR3 region has the DNA TGTGCCACCAGCAGACTATCCAGGGAGAGGGGTTCTGGAAACACCATATATTTT.

This sequence joins TRBV5-4 and TRBJ2-1; D is possibly TRBD2 (5 bases). The CDR3 has 15 amino acids. Germline loops: CDR1 SGHNT, CDR2 YYREEE (reference sequence). V dropped 4 bases and J dropped 4 bases, with 15 bases sitting between them. The CDR3 loop reads CASSVSGRVYNEQFF. The CDR3 region has the DNA TGTGCCAGCAGCGTGAGCGGAAGAGTGTACAATGAGCAGTTCTTC.

The rearrangement uses TRBV6-6 and TRBJ1-5; the match to TRBD1 covers 8 bases. The CDR3 has 15 residues. Unmatched junction bases numbered 6, after V lost 3 bases and J lost 5 bases. Germline V gene lookup returns CDR1 MNHNY and CDR2 SVGAGI (reference sequence). The CDR3 sequence is CASSYTGGQDQPQHF. The CDR3 DNA reads TGTGCCAGCAGTTATACAGGGGGACAGGATCAGCCCCAGCATTTT.

The chain links TRBV4-2 to TRBJ2-2; D gene uncertain. The CDR3 is 16 residues long. Germline CDR1 reads LGHNA; CDR2 reads YNFKEQ. The V and J ends lost 0 bases and 6 bases respectively, with 14 bases between them. The CDR3 reads CASSQETEMRSGELFF. DNA of the CDR3: TGTGCCAGCAGCCAAGAAACAGAAATGAGGTCCGGGGAGCTGTTTTTT.

V and J are TRBV7-2 and TRBJ2-1, with a tentative D call TRBD2 (6 bases). The germline V gene has CDR1 SGHTA and CDR2 FQGNSA. This CDR3 is 13 amino acids long. The ends were cut back, 2 bases at V and 10 bases at J, with 12 bases in the middle. The CDR3 loop is CASSLTRGREQFF. DNA of the CDR3: TGTGCCAGCAGCTTAACCCGGGGGAGGGAGCAGTTCTTC.

The genes are TRBV9 and TRBJ2-7, with TRBD2 identical over 9 bases. Germline-derived CDR1 and CDR2 are SGDLS and YYNGEE. J lost 0 bases, V lost 4 bases, and 14 bases had no gene match. This CDR3 has 18 residues. CDR3 in amino acids: CASSFSTSTSGTSYEQYF. CDR3 DNA: TGTGCCAGCAGCTTCTCGACCTCGACTAGCGGCACCTCCTACGAGCAGTACTTC.

The genes are TRBV27 and TRBJ2-7, with D perhaps assigned TRBD1 or TRBD2 (5 bases each). This CDR3 contains 13 residues. V gave up 10 bases and J gave up 2 bases, with 15 bases separating them. The V gene's germline CDR1 is MNHEY and CDR2 SMNVEV (reference sequence). CDR3: CATRRVGAYEQYF. The CDR3, as DNA: TGTGCCACCCGACGCGTGGGGGCCTACGAGCAGTACTTC.